This T cell receptor (beta chain) was recovered during a study of shared clonotypes between healthy human individuals. Findings and limits, study-wide: Owing to a small donor count, the genetic and exposure-history diversity represented was limited. Memory subsets generally showed lower estimated richness than naive subsets.

About this clone: Its antigen is not identified.

Assay: immunoSEQ multiplex PCR; the TCRdb copy retains only in-frame clones and omits some. Here the sample spans about 2 million clones, over 85% being singletons. The V end was cut by 5 bases, the J end by 0 bases, with 17 bases between. The germline gives CDR1 MNHEY, CDR2 SMNVEV (reference sequence). This CDR3 is 17 amino acids long. The sequenced material came from naive CD4+ T cells sorted from blood. Sample subset: CD45RA+ positively selected. The clonotype comes from a young man in good health. The chain joins TRBV27 to TRBJ2-1; the D gene is possibly TRBD1 (5 bases). CDR3 in amino acids: CASSARQSLFSYNEQFF. The CDR3 bases are TGTGCCAGCAGTGCTCGACAGTCCCTCTTCTCCTACAATGAGCAGTTCTTC.